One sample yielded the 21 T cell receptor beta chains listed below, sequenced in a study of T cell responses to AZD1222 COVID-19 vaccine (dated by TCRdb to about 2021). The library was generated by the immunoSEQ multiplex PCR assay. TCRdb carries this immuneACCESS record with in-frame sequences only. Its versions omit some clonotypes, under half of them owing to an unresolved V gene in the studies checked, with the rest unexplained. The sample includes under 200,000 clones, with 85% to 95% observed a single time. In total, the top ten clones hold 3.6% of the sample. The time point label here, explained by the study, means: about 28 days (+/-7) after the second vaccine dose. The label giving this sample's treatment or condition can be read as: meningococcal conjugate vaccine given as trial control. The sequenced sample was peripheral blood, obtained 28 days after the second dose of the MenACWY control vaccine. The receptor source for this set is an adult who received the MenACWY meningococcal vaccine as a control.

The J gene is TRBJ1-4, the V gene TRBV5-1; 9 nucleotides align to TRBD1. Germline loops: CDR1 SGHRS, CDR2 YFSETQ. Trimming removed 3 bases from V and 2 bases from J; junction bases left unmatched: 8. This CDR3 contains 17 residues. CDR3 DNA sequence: TGCGCCAGCAGCTCGGGACAGGGAATAACGACTAATGAAAAACTGTTTTTT. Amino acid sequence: CASSSGQGITTNEKLFF.

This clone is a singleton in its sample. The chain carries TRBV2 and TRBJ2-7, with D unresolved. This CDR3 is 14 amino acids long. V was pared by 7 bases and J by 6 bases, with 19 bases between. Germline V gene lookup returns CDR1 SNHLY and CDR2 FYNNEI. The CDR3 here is CASKGNPVVGEQYF. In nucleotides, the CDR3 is TGTGCCAGCAAAGGGAACCCGGTGGTGGGCGAGCAGTACTTC. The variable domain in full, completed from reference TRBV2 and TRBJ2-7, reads EPEVTQTPSHQVTQMGQEVILRCVPISNHLYFYWYRQILGQKVEFLVSFYNNEISEKSEIFDDQFSVERPDGSNFTLKIRSTKLEDSAMYFCASKGNPVVGEQYFGPGTRLTVT.

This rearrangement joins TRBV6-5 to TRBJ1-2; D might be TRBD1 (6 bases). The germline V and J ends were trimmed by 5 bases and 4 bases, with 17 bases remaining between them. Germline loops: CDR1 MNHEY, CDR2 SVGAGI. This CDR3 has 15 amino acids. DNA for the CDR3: TGTGCCAGCAGTCGACAGGACAGTCAAACCTATGGCTACACCTTC. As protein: CASSRQDSQTYGYTF.

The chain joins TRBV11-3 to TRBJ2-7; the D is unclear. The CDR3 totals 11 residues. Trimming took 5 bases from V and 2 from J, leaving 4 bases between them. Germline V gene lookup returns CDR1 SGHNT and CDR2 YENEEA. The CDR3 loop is CASSRTYEQYF. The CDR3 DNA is TGTGCCAGCAGCCGAACCTACGAGCAGTACTTC.

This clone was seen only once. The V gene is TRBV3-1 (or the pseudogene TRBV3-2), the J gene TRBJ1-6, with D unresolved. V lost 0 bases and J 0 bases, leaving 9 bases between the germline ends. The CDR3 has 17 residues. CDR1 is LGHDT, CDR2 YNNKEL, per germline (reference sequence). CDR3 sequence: CASSQDSQSSYNSPLHF. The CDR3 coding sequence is TGTGCCAGCAGCCAAGATTCCCAGAGCTCCTATAATTCACCCCTCCACTTT.

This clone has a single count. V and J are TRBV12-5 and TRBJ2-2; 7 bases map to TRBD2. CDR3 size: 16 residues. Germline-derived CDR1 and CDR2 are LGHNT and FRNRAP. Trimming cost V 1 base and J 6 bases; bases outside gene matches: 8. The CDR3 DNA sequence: TGTGCTAGTGGTTTGGGCTCTAGCGGAGGGGCCGGGGAGCTGTTTTTT. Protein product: CASGLGSSGGAGELFF.

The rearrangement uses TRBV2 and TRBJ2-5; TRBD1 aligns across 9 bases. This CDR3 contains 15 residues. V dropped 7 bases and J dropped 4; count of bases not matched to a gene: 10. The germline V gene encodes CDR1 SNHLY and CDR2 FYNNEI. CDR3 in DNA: TGTGCCAGCACCGCCGGTGACAGGGGGGGAGAGACCCAGTACTTC. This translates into CASTAGDRGGETQYF.

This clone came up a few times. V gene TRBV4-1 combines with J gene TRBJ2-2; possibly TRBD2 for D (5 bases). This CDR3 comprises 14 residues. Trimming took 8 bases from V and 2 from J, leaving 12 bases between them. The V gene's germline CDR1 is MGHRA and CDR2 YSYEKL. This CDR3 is CASSLGKNTGELFF. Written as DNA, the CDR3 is TGCGCCAGCTCTCTCGGGAAAAACACCGGGGAGCTGTTTTTT.

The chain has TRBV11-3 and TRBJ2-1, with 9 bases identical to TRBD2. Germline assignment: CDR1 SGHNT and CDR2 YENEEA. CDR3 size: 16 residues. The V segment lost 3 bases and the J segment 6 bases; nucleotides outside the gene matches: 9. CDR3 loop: CASSLSPSGTVNEQFF. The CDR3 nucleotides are TGTGCCAGCAGCTTGAGTCCTAGCGGGACTGTCAATGAGCAGTTCTTC.

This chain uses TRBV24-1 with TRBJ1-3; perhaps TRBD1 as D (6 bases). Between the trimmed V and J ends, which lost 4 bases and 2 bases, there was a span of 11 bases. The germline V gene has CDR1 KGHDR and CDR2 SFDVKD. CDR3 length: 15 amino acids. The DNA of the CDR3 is TGTGCCACCAGTGAGACAGGTGTTCCTGGAAACACCATATATTTT. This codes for CATSETGVPGNTIYF.

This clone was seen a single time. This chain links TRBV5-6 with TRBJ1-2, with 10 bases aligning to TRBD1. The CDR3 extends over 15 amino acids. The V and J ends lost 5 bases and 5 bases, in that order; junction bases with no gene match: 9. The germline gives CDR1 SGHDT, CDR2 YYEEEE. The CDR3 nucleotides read TGTGCCAGCAGAACCGGGACAGGGGAAGGGTATGGCTACACCTTC. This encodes CASRTGTGEGYGYTF.

The CDR3 reads CASSLGMAAGGQFF. The DNA of the CDR3 is TGTGCCAGCAGCTTAGGGATGGCAGCGGGAGGGCAGTTCTTC. V and J are TRBV7-2 and TRBJ2-1; 9 bases are a match to TRBD2. The CDR3 consists of 14 residues. Germline CDR1 is SGHTA and CDR2 is FQGNSA. Trimming at V came to 1 base and at J to 12 bases, leaving 7 bases not matched to a gene.

The CDR3 region is CASSKGVEAFF. The CDR3 DNA reads as TGTGCCAGCAGTAAGGGGGTGGAAGCTTTCTTT. The rearrangement links TRBV12-3 or TRBV12-4 to TRBJ1-1, with D perhaps TRBD1 (6 bases). The CDR3 is 11 amino acids. Between the trimmed V and J ends, which lost 5 bases and 8 bases, there was a span of 9 bases.

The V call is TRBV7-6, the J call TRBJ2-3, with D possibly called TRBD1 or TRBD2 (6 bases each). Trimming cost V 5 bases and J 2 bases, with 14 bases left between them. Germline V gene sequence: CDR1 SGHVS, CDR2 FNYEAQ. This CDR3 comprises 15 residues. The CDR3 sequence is CASSPGGSPTDTQYF. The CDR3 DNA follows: TGTGCCAGCAGCCCCGGGGGCAGCCCCACAGATACGCAGTATTTT.

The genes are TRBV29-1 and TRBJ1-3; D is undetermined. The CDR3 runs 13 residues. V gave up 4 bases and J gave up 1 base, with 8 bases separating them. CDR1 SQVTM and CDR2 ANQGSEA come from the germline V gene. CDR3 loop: CSVARGSGNTIYF. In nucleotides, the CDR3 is TGCAGCGTTGCTCGAGGGTCTGGAAACACCATATATTTT.

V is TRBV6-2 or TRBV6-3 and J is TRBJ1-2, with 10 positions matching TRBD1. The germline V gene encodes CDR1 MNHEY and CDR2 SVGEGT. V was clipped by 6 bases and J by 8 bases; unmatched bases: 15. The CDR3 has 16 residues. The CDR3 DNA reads TGTGCCAGCAGCCAACCCCTCCGACAGGGGGCGAGGGGCTACACCTTC. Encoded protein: CASSQPLRQGARGYTF.

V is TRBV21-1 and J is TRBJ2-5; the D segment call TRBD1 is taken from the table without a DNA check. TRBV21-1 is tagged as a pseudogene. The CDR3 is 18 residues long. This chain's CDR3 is CASSAPGRRQSNQETQYF. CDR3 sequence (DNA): TGTGCCAGCAGCGCCCCAGGTCGACGGCAGAGCAACCAAGAGACCCAGTACTTC.

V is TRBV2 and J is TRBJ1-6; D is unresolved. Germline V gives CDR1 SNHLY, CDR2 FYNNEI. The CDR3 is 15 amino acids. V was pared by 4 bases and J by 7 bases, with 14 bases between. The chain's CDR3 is CASSVEQALNSPLHF. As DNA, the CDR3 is TGTGCCAGCAGTGTTGAGCAGGCGTTGAATTCACCCCTCCACTTT.

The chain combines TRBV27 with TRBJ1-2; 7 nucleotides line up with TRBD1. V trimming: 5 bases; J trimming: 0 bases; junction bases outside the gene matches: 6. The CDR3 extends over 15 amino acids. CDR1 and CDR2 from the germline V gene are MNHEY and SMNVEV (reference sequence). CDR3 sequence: CASSVTGTANYGYTF. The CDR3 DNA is TGTGCCAGCAGTGTGACAGGGACGGCTAACTATGGCTACACCTTC.

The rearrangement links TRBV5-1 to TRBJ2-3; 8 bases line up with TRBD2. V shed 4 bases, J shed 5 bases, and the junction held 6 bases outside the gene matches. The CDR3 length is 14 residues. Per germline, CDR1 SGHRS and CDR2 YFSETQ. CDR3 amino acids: CASSRVLAGDTQYF. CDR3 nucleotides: TGCGCCAGCAGCCGGGTGCTAGCGGGAGATACGCAGTATTTT.

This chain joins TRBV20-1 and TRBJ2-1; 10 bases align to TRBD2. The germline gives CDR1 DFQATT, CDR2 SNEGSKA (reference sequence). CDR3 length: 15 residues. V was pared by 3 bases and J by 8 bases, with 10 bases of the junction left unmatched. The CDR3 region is CSASPASGSSDEQFF. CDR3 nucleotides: TGCAGTGCTAGTCCGGCTAGCGGGAGTAGCGATGAGCAGTTCTTC.